This T cell receptor (beta chain) is from a study of cytotoxic CD8 clonotypes in ibrutinib-treated CLL. On the study more broadly: Among the patients, roughly ten presented as relapsed/refractory and about 15 as treatment-naive; around 17 showed unmutated IGHV.

In regard to this clone: What it binds is not known.

Sequenced by immunoSEQ multiplex PCR; TCRdb stores in-frame clones only, minus some. The sample has fewer than 50,000 clones, about half seen once. The study's findings and limits: Sampling of sustained-remission and progressing patients occurred at differing times.

The V gene lost 0 bases and the J gene lost 0 bases, with 12 bases spanning the gap. Germline CDR1 is SGHRS and CDR2 is YFSETQ. There are 16 residues in the CDR3. The clonotype was recovered from a human donor with chronic lymphocytic leukemia. The chain recombines TRBV5-1 with TRBJ1-2; D gene uncertain. This specimen consisted of PBMCs, obtained after 12 months of ibrutinib treatment. The chain's CDR3 is CASSLGVSISNYGYTF. DNA of the CDR3: TGCGCCAGCAGCTTGGGAGTCAGCATCTCTAACTATGGCTACACCTTC.